These T cell receptor beta chains were read from a single sample in a study of cytomegalovirus exposure and HLA in healthy donors. Some clones are missing from TCRdb's copy, which holds only in-frame ones; the method was immunoSEQ multiplex PCR. The table has more than 85,000 clones, over 70% seen once. Sequencing input: PBMCs. The receptors were sampled from a middle-aged woman in good health and CMV-seropositive. Both conserved end residues are trimmed from each CDR3.

j_gene: TRBJ1-5
v_gene: TRBV9
CDR3aa: ASSSQDRQVYSNQPQH

j_gene: TRBJ2-2
v_gene: TRBV4-3
CDR3aa: ASSQKVFGTSSTGELF

j_gene: TRBJ2-1
v_gene: TRBV4-1
CDR3aa: ASSQPSGLAGGNYNEQF

j_gene: TRBJ2-5
v_gene: TRBV18
CDR3aa: ASSLYQETQY

j_gene: TRBJ1-2
v_gene: TRBV28
CDR3aa: ASSSGQAYGYT

j_gene: TRBJ1-1
v_gene: TRBV4-1
CDR3aa: ASSQGVGRGPGTEAF

j_gene: TRBJ2-2
v_gene: TRBV29-1
CDR3aa: SVHHSGRGAGELF

j_gene: TRBJ1-6
v_gene: TRBV7-9
CDR3aa: ASSPGNSPLH

j_gene: TRBJ1-2
v_gene: TRBV7-9
CDR3aa: ASSYSGQASNYGYT

j_gene: TRBJ2-5
v_gene: TRBV5-4
CDR3aa: ASSLDPASGGRMETQY

j_gene: TRBJ2-3
v_gene: TRBV7-2
CDR3aa: ASRERGGPTDTQY

j_gene: TRBJ2-7
v_gene: TRBV10-3
CDR3aa: AIKARMRDYSYEQY

j_gene: TRBJ2-1
v_gene: TRBV5-1
CDR3aa: ASSLQAGGRGEQF

j_gene: TRBJ1-1
v_gene: TRBV7-9
CDR3aa: ASSLSDVSNTEAF

j_gene: TRBJ1-5
v_gene: TRBV7-8
CDR3aa: ASSLLASNQPQH

j_gene: TRBJ2-7
v_gene: TRBV4-1
CDR3aa: ASSQASGYEQY

j_gene: TRBJ2-7
v_gene: TRBV27
CDR3aa: ASSAGDSSYEQY